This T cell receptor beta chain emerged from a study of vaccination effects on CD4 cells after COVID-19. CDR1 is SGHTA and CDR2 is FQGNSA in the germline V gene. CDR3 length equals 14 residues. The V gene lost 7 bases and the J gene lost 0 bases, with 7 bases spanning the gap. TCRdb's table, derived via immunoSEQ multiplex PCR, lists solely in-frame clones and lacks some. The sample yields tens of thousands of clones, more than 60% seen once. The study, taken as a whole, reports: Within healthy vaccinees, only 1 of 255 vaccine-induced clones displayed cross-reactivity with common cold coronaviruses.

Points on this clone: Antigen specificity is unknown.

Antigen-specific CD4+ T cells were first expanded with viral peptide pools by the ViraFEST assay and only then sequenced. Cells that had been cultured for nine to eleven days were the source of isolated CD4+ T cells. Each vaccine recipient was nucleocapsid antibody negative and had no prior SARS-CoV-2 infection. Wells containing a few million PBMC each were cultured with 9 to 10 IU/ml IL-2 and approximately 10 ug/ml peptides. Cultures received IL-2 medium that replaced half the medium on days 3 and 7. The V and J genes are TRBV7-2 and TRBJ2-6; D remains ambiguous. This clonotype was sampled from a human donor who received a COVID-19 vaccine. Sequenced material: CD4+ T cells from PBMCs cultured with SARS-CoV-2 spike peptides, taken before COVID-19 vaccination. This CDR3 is CASNQDSGANVLTF. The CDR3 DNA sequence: TGTGCCAGCAACCAGGACTCTGGGGCCAACGTCCTGACTTTC.